Sequencing of this T cell receptor beta chain was carried out in a study of T cell changes during pregnancy in multiple sclerosis. CDR1 and CDR2 from the germline V gene are SGHRS and YFSETQ. This CDR3 is built from 14 residues. J lost 2 bases, V lost 4 bases, and 5 bases had no gene match. Here immunoSEQ multiplex PCR was the method, and the copy in TCRdb shows in-frame clones only, minus some. The repertoire holds some 93,000 clones, around 91% seen once, with about 1.7% in the top ten. This receptor was identified in a female donor in good health, enrolled as a control in a pregnancy study. Source: peripheral blood, taken after pregnancy. This chain links TRBV5-1 with TRBJ2-7, with TRBD1 matching over 8 bases. The CDR3 loop is CASSPGQAAYEQYF. CDR3 nucleotides: TGCGCCAGCAGCCCGGGACAGGCTGCCTACGAGCAGTACTTC.